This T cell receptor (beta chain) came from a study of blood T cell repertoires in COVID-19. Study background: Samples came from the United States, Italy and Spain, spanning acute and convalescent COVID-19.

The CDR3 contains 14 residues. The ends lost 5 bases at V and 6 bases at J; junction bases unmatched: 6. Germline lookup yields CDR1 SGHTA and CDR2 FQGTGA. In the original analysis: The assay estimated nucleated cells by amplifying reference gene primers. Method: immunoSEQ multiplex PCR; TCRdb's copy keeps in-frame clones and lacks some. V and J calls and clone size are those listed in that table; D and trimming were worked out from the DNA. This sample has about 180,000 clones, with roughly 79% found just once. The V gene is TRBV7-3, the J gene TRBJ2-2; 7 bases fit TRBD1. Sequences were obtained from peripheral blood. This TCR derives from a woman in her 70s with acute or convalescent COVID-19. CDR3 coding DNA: TGTGCCAGCAGCCGAGGACAGGCCGCCGGGGAGCTGTTTTTT. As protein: CASSRGQAAGELFF.